This TCR beta chain originates from a study of CD8 T cells in Susac syndrome. This CDR3 is built from 13 residues. Germline V gene lookup returns CDR1 MDHEN and CDR2 SYDVKM. V lost 3 bases and J 5 bases, leaving 8 bases between the germline ends. Random hexamers were used to reverse transcribe roughly 0.45 to 1 ug of RNA. TCRdb recomputed calls from the immunoSEQ multiplex PCR reads with MiXCR, one row per CDR3 protein. The sample shows approximately 140,000 distinct CDR3 sequences, approximately 79% of them seen only once. The authors carried out high-throughput sequencing of TCR beta. They applied it to CD8+ and CD4+ T cells obtained from blood.

The chain uses TRBV28 and TRBJ2-1; D unresolved. This clonotype was obtained from a human donor with multiple sclerosis. The sample taken for sequencing was CD8+ T cells from PBMCs. This chain's CDR3 is CASSFAQDNEQFF. CDR3 bases: TGTGCCAGCAGTTTTGCCCAGGACAATGAGCAGTTCTTC.